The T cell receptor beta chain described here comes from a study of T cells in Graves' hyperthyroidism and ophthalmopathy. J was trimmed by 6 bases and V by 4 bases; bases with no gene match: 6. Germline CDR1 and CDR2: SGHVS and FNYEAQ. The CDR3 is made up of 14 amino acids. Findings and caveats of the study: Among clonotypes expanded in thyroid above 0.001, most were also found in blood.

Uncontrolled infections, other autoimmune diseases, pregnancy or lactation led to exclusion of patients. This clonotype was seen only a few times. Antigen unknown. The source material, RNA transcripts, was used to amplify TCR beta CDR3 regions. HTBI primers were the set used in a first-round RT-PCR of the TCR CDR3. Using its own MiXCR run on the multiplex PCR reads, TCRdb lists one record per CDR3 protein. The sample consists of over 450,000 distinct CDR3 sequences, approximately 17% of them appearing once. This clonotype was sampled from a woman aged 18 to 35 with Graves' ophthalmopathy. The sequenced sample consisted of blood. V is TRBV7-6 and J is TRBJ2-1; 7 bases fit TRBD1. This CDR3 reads CASSWDSEGNEQFF. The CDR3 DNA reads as TGTGCCAGCAGCTGGGACAGCGAGGGCAATGAGCAGTTCTTC.